This T cell receptor beta chain was recorded in a study of blood T cell repertoires in COVID-19. Study at large: COVID-19 samples from acute and convalescent phases originated in the United States, Italy and Spain. Nucleic acid was either cDNA or gDNA, and it came from T cells, B-cell-depleted T cells, or PBMCs.

As processed by the authors: Nucleated cell number was recorded as an estimate derived from reference gene primer amplification. Profiling relied on immunoSEQ multiplex PCR, and the TCRdb table lists in-frame clones only, not all of them. Clone size and V and J calls were adopted from that table, with D and trimming inferred from the DNA. The sample shows over 150,000 clones, roughly 84% of them seen only once. Seattle-derived patients entered the study during active infection and were followed longitudinally. V was pared by 1 base and J by 0 bases, with 10 bases between. The CDR3 covers 15 residues. The germline CDR1 and CDR2 sequences are SGHNT and YENEEA.

The receptor's source is a man aged 50 or older with COVID-19, enrolled during active disease. Material for sequencing was peripheral blood. This chain connects TRBV11-3 to TRBJ2-7; weak D call: TRBD2 (5 bases). The CDR3, as DNA: TGTGCCAGCAGCTTAGGAGGAGGAGTCTCCTACGAGCAGTACTTC. This translates into CASSLGGGVSYEQYF.